The 14 T cell receptor beta chains below come from one sample, sequenced in a study of tumor and adjacent non-tumor tissue in lung cancer. Three rounds of nested PCR, following a modified ARM-PCR protocol, produced the TCRbeta library. TCRdb recomputed calls from the multiplex PCR reads with MiXCR, one row per CDR3 protein. The table records approximately 79,000 distinct CDR3 sequences, roughly two thirds of them present only once. No cell sorting was done before RNA was extracted from the tissue. The source material was lung tumor tissue. The receptors were gathered from a man in his 70s with non-small cell lung cancer.

On this clonotype itself: A much larger clonotype is one base distant, so this may be a read error. V is TRBV28 and J is TRBJ1-2; weak D call: TRBD1 (6 bases). This CDR3 is built from 12 residues. Trimming cost V 6 bases and J 6 bases, with 11 bases left between them. In germline, CDR1 is MDHEN, CDR2 SYDVKM. CDR3 region: CASRSGAHGYTF. CDR3 coding DNA: TGTGCCAGCAGGTCAGGGGCCCATGGCTACACCTTC.

Comments on this clonotype: The conserved phenylalanine or tryptophan normally closing the CDR3 is absent here, so this likely arose from a read error. The V gene is TRBV6-6, the J gene TRBJ2-7; D remains ambiguous. CDR1 and CDR2 from the germline V gene are MNHNY and SVGAGI (reference sequence). The CDR3 has 14 amino acids. The CDR3 DNA is TGTGCCAGCGGTTACGGCACCATCGGCGACGAGCAGTACTAC. It is translated as CASGYGTIGDEQYY.

Turning to this clonotype: An end of the junction differs from the germline gene, which may be a read error. V and J are TRBV10-3 and TRBJ2-7, with D possibly matching TRBD2 (6 bases). CDR3 length: 13 amino acids. Germline lookup yields CDR1 ENHRY and CDR2 SYGVKD. The CDR3 coding sequence is TGTACCATCAGCGACGGGAGCACCTACGAGCAGTACTTC. Its protein product is CTISDGSTYEQYF.

Concerning this clonotype itself: It may be a read error: a sequence one base away is much more abundant. The V gene is TRBV30, the J gene TRBJ2-7; a weak D match, TRBD1 (5 bases). The CDR3 extends over 11 amino acids. CDR1 is GTSNPN and CDR2 is SVGIG in the germline V gene (reference sequence). CDR3 bases: TGTGCCACTGGCAGGGCCCACGAGCAGTGCTTC. Translation gives CATGRAHEQCF.

This clonotype was observed once. This may be a read error: a much more frequent sequence differs by one nucleotide. V usage is TRBV20-1 and J usage is TRBJ1-5, with D perhaps matching TRBD1 (5 bases). This CDR3 has 13 residues. V dropped 3 bases and J dropped 6 bases, with 12 bases sitting between them. Germline CDR1 DFQATT, CDR2 SNEGSKA (reference sequence). The CDR3 DNA is TGCAGTGCTAGGCAGGGCTTCATTCAGCCCCAGCATTTT. Translating gives CSARQGFIQPQHF.

This clonotype appeared once. One end of the junction varies from germline; a read error may be responsible. The rearrangement uses TRBV10-3 and TRBJ1-5; no firm D call. Germline V CDR1 and CDR2: ENHRY, SYGVKD. The CDR3 has 15 amino acids. The CDR3 loop reads CAISELVGSNQLQHF. The CDR3 coding sequence is TGTGCCATAAGTGAGTTAGTAGGCAGCAATCAGCTCCAGCATTTT.

This clonotype showed up just a few times. A much larger clone sits a single nucleotide away, making a read error possible. The gene calls are TRBV6-1 and TRBJ2-2; TRBD2 is a possible D gene (7 bases). Germline-derived CDR1 and CDR2 are MNHNS and SASEGT. Trimming removed 8 bases from V and 8 bases from J, with 21 bases in between. The CDR3 runs 15 residues. The CDR3 bases are TGTGCCAGCCTCCTCAAGGGGGGGCTAAGTGGGGAGCTGTTTTTT. It specifies CASLLKGGLSGELFF.

This clonotype has a single count. At one end the junction does not follow the germline gene, possibly because of a read error. The chain combines TRBV5-8 with TRBJ2-3; D tentatively reads TRBD1 or TRBD2 (6 bases each). CDR3 length: 14 residues. CDR1 SGHTS and CDR2 YDEGEE come from the germline V gene. The CDR3 spells CVSSFTGAGDTQYF. The DNA for the CDR3 is TGTGTCAGCAGCTTTACGGGGGCTGGAGATACGCAGTATTTT.

Concerning this clonotype: One base away lies a much larger clone, so this may be a sequencing read error. The chain carries TRBV13 and TRBJ2-7; D might be TRBD2 (5 bases). The CDR3 covers 15 residues. Germline V gene data show CDR1 as PRHDT and CDR2 as FYEKMQ (reference sequence). The CDR3 region is CASILGKRVQNEQYF. Here the CDR3 DNA reads TGTGCCAGCATCTTAGGGAAGAGGGTCCAAAACGAGCAGTACTTC.

As for this clonotype: One end of the junction varies from germline; a read error may be responsible. The chain couples TRBV6-1 to TRBJ2-6; TRBD1 is a possible D gene (6 bases). The CDR3 sequence is 16 residues long. Per germline, CDR1 MNHNS and CDR2 SASEGT. The CDR3 DNA reads as TGTGCCAGCAGTGCCGAGGACAGCTCTGGGACCAACGTCCTGATGTTC. Translating it yields CASSAEDSSGTNVLMF.

Points on this clonotype: A much larger clone differs from this one at a single base, so this may be a read error. The chain employs TRBV6-5 and TRBJ1-2; D gene unclear. Germline CDR1 reads MNHEY; CDR2 reads SVGAGI. The CDR3 has 17 residues. The CDR3, as DNA: TGTGCCAGCAATTACTTTACAAGAGTTGGGATCTACTATGGCTACACCTTC. Residues: CASNYFTRVGIYYGYTF.

Of note for this clonotype: Likely a read error: the CDR3 ends without its conserved phenylalanine or tryptophan. J is TRBJ2-3 and V is TRBV10-3; D is possibly TRBD2 (5 bases). CDR3 length equals 15 residues. V was shortened by 11 bases and J by 2 bases, with 20 bases between the two germline ends. Germline loops: CDR1 ENHRY, CDR2 SYGVKD. The chain's CDR3 is CAVQRRAELTDTQYL. As DNA, the CDR3 is TGTGCCGTCCAACGGCGGGCAGAGCTCACAGATACGCAGTATCTT.

Comment on this clonotype: A much larger clone differs from this one at a single base, so this may be a read error. The V call is TRBV10-3, the J call TRBJ2-3, with 13 nucleotides matching TRBD2. The germline V gene has CDR1 ENHRY and CDR2 SYGVKD. The CDR3 loop spans 16 amino acids. The CDR3 sequence: CAIGESAGLAGNTQYF. DNA of the CDR3: TGTGCCATCGGTGAGTCGGCGGGACTAGCGGGAAATACGCAGTATTTT.

This clonotype was seen a handful of times. This may stem from a read error, because a much larger clone lies one nucleotide away. The V call is TRBV12-3 or TRBV12-4, the J call TRBJ1-3, with TRBD1 identical over 7 bases. With V trimmed by 10 bases and J by 0 bases, 18 bases remained unmatched. This CDR3 is 18 amino acids long. For the CDR3, the DNA is TGTGCCAACAGATCTTACCTAGCAGGGGGTTACTCTGGAAACACCATATATTTT. It translates to CANRSYLAGGYSGNTIYF.